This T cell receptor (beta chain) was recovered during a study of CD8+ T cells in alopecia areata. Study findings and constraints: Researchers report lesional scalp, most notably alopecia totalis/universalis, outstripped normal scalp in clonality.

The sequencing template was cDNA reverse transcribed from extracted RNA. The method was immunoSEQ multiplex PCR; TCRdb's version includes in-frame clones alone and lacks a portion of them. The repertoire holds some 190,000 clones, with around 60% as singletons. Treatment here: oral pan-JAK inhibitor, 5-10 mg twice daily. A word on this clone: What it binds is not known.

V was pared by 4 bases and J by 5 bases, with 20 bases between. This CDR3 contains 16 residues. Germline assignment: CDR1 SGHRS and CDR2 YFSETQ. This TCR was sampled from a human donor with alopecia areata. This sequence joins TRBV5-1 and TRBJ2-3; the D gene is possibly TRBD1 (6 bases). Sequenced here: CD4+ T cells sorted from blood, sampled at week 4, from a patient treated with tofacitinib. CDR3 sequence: CASSLPHVWGLDTQYF. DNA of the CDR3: TGCGCCAGCAGCCTGCCCCATGTGTGGGGGCTAGATACGCAGTATTTT.